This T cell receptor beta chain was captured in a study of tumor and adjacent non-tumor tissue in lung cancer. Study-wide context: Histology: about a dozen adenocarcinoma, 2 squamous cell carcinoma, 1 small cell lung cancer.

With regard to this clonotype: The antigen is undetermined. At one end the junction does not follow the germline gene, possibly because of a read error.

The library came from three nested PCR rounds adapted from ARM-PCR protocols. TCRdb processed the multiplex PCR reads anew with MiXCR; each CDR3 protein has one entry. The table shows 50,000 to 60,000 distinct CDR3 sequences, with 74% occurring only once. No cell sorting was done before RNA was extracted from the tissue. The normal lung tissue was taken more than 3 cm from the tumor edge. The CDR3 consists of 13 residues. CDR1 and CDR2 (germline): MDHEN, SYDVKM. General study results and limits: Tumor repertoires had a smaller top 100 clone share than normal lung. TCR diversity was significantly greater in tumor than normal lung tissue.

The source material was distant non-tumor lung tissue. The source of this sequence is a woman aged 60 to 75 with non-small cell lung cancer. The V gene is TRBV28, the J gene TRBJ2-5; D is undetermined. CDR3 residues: CASRSSGEEIQYF. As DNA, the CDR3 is TGCGCCAGCAGAAGTAGTGGGGAAGAGATCCAGTACTTC.